The clone carrying this T cell receptor (beta chain) came up a few times. Antigen unknown. Clones were sequenced by immunoSEQ multiplex PCR, and TCRdb holds only the in-frame ones, with some missing. This table holds about 140,000 clones, roughly 82% found once. The data stem from a study of T cell responses to AZD1222 COVID-19 vaccine. For the study at large: Pooling of second doses given at about 4 or about 12 weeks was done. Study conclusions and caveats: Researchers report vaccine-associated CD4 TCRs spanning spike, with dominance at 160-218 and 743-854. It was only 6 or 7 AZD1222 recipients who were seropositive at baseline.

The CDR3 spans 13 residues. Germline-derived CDR1 and CDR2 are LNHNV and YYDKDF (reference sequence). The V and J ends lost 6 bases and 3 bases respectively, with 11 bases between them. The source material was peripheral blood, sampled on day 0 of AZD1222 vaccination. The origin of this receptor is an adult in good health. This rearrangement joins TRBV15 to TRBJ1-1; D is unresolved. The CDR3 DNA sequence: TGTGCCACCAGAATAAGCAGAGACACTGAAGCTTTCTTT. Amino acid sequence: CATRISRDTEAFF.